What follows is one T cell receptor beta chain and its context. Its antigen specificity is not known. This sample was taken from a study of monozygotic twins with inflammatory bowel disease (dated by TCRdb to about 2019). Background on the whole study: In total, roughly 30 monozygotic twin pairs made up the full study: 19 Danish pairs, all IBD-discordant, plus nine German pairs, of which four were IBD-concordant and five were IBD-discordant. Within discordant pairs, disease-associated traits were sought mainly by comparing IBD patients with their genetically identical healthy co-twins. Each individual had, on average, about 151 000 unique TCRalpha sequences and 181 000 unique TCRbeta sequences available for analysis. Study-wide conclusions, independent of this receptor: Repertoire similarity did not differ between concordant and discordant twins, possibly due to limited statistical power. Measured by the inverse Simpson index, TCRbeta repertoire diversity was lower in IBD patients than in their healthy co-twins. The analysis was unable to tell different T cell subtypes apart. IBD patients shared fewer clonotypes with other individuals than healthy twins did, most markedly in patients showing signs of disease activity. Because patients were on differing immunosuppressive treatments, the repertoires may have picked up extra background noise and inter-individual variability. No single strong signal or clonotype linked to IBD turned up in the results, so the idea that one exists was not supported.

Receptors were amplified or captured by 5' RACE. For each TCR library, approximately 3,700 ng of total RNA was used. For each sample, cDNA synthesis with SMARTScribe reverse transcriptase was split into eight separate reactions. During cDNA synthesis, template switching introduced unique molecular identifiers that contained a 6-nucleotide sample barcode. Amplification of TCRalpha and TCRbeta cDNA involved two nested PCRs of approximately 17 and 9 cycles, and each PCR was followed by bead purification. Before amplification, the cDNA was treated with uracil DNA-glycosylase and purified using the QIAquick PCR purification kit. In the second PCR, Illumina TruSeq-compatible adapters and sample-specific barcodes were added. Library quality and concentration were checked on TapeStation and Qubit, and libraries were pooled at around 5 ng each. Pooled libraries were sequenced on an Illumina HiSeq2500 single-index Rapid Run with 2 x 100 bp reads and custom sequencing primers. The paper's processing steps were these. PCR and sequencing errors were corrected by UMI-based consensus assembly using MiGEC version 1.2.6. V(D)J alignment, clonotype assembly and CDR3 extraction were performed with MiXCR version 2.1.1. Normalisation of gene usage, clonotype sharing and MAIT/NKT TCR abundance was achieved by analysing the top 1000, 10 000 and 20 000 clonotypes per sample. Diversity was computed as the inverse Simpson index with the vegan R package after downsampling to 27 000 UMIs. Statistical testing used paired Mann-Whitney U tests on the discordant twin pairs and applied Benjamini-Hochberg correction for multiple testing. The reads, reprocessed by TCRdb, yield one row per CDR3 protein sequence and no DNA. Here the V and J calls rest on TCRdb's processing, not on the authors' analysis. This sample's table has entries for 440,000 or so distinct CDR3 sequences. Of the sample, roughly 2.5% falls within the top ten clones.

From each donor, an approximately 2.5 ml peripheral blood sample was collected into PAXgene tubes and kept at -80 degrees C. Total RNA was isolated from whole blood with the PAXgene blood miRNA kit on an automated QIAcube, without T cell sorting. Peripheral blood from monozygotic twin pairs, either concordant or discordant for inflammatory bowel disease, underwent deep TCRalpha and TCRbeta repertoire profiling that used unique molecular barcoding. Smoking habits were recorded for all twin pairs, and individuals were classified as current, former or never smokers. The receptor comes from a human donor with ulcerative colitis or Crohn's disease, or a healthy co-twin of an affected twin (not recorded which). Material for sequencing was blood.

The CDR3 in this case is CASSDWLAGDKNTGELFF. This receptor chain uses TRBV2 and TRBJ2-2; TCRdb designates TRBD2, a call that cannot be tested without DNA. The cysteine opens and the phenylalanine closes a CDR3 of 18 amino acids. Nucleotide data are not available. For CDR1 and CDR2, the germline V gene lists SNHLY and FYNNEI.